Below are 3 T cell receptor beta chains sequenced from a single sample in a study of shared clonotypes between healthy human individuals. This table comes from immunoSEQ multiplex PCR, and its TCRdb copy is limited to in-frame clones, with some not included. This sample yields 2 million to 2.5 million clones, of which around 95% are seen a single time; approximately 0.13% belongs to the top ten. The specimen sequenced was naive CD4+ T cells sorted from blood. As to subset: CD45RA+ positively selected. These receptors were taken from a young man in good health.

The chain carries TRBV6-5 and TRBJ2-4, with D possibly TRBD1 on 5 matching bases. The germline gives CDR1 MNHEY, CDR2 SVGAGI. The length of the CDR3 is 11 residues. Trimming removed 8 bases from V and 9 bases from J, with 11 bases in between. The CDR3 nucleotides are TGTGCCAGCGGTCAGGGAAGCATTCAGTACTTC. Amino acids: CASGQGSIQYF.

CDR3 DNA sequence: TGTGCCAGCAGTTTATTAGGGTACAATCAGCCCCAGCATTTT. Encoded protein: CASSLLGYNQPQHF. The rearrangement uses TRBV28 and TRBJ1-5; D remains unclear. Germline CDR1 MDHEN, CDR2 SYDVKM. This CDR3 comprises 14 residues. Between the trimmed V and J ends, which lost 1 base and 3 bases, there was a span of 7 bases.

V gene TRBV6-1 combines with J gene TRBJ1-6, with D possibly matching TRBD1 (5 bases). This CDR3 is built from 15 residues. Looked up from germline, CDR1 is MNHNS and CDR2 is SASEGT. Trimming pared 1 base from V and 10 bases from J, leaving 14 bases between. The CDR3 is CASSEVGASQSPLHF. DNA for the CDR3: TGTGCCAGCAGTGAAGTCGGGGCCTCGCAATCACCCCTCCACTTT.